Listed here are 2 T cell receptor beta chains from one sample, sequenced in a study of brain T cells in children with intractable seizures. Described time point: blood from clinic visit 5 months post-surgery; TSC patient then seizure free. The table came from immunoSEQ multiplex PCR; TCRdb's copy has only in-frame clones and leaves some out. The table includes about 340,000 clones, 85% to 95% detected once. The source was peripheral blood, collected more than 4 months after surgery. The receptors here all came from a boy in the first two years of life with tuberous sclerosis and intractable seizures.

The chain is built from TRBV6-4 and TRBJ1-1; 7 nucleotides match TRBD1. The CDR3 is made up of 14 amino acids. Germline trimming cut 5 bases from V and 1 base from J; bases unmatched to any gene: 4. Germline assignment: CDR1 MRHNA and CDR2 SNTAGT. This chain's CDR3 is CASSPDRRNTEAFF. CDR3 in DNA: TGTGCCAGCAGTCCGGACAGGAGGAACACTGAAGCTTTCTTT.

The chain is built from TRBV15 and TRBJ1-2, with 7 positions matching TRBD1. Germline-derived CDR1 and CDR2 are LNHNV and YYDKDF (reference sequence). The CDR3 covers 14 residues. J lost 1 base, V lost 5 bases, and 4 bases had no gene match. The CDR3 sequence: CATSDRQGNYGYTF. DNA for the CDR3: TGTGCCACCAGCGACCGACAGGGTAACTATGGCTACACCTTC.